The rows below give T cell receptor beta chains drawn from one sample of a study of STAT3 mutations in large granular lymphocyte leukemia. Sequencing used immunoSEQ multiplex PCR; TCRdb keeps in-frame clones, though not all of them. The table shows 25,000 to 40,000 clones, with approximately 83% occurring only once. The specimen sequenced was peripheral blood mononuclear cells. All receptors derive from a man in his 60s with T-cell large granular lymphocyte leukemia. Some clones in this sample may be carry-over from other donors' samples. The CDR3 runs from the conserved cysteine through the conserved F or W. A D gene is named only where the DNA matches it firmly. Clone size is shown for a subset of rows, as once, few, many or a class of expanded clone.

CASSQEGTGGNQPQHF,TGTGCCAGCAGCCAAGAGGGAACAGGGGGCAATCAGCCCCAGCATTTT,TRBJ1-5,TRBD1,NA,TRBV4-2
CASSVEGQRWTEAFF,TGTGCCAGCAGCGTAGAAGGTCAGCGCTGGACTGAAGCTTTCTTT,TRBJ1-1,NA,NA,TRBV9
CASSPRRATEAFF,TGTGCCAGCAGCCCCCGGCGGGCCACTGAAGCTTTCTTT,TRBJ1-1,NA,NA,TRBV7-9
CASQKTGRYEQYF,TGTGCCAGCCAAAAGACAGGGCGCTACGAGCAGTACTTC,TRBJ2-7,TRBD1,few,TRBV5-6
CAIQGDLDQPQHF,TGTGCCATCCAGGGGGACCTCGATCAGCCCCAGCATTTT,TRBJ1-5,TRBD1,NA,TRBV6-1
CASSSQGNYEQYF,TGTGCCAGTAGTTCGCAGGGTAATTACGAGCAGTACTTC,TRBJ2-7,NA,few,TRBV19
CASKSGASMVPTF,TGTGCCAGCAAGTCAGGGGCGTCTATGGTACCCACCTTC,TRBJ1-2,NA,NA,TRBV6-5
CASSLTGGEKLFF,TGTGCCAGCTCCCTGACAGGCGGTGAAAAACTGTTTTTT,TRBJ1-4,NA,NA,TRBV18
CASRMNSGANVLTF,TGTGCCAGCAGGATGAACTCTGGGGCCAACGTCCTGACTTTC,TRBJ2-6,NA,NA,TRBV27
CASRNGGTNTEAFF,TGTGCCAGTCGAAACGGGGGTACGAACACTGAAGCTTTCTTT,TRBJ1-1,NA,NA,TRBV28
CASSQDGGLARGGEQYF,TGTGCCAGCAGCCAAGATGGGGGGCTAGCACGAGGCGGCGAGCAGTACTTC,TRBJ2-7,NA,once,TRBV4-2
CASSPRGPRVHEQYF,TGTGCCAGCAGCCCACGGGGTCCACGGGTCCACGAGCAGTACTTC,TRBJ2-7,NA,once,TRBV6-6
CASRRTGEYGYTF,TGTGCCAGCAGGCGGACAGGGGAGTATGGCTACACCTTC,TRBJ1-2,TRBD1,NA,TRBV5-6
CASSLGTGGETQYF,TGCGCCAGCAGCTTGGGGACAGGGGGAGAGACCCAGTACTTC,TRBJ2-5,TRBD1,NA,TRBV5-1
CASSTSGGAGQPQHF,TGTGCCAGCAGCACGTCAGGGGGCGCGGGTCAGCCCCAGCATTTT,TRBJ1-5,TRBD1,NA,TRBV9
CASSRSSEGQGKNYGYTF,TGCGCCAGCAGTCGCTCCTCCGAGGGGCAGGGAAAAAACTATGGCTACACCTTC,TRBJ1-2,NA,NA,TRBV23-1
CASSQVPTTGELFF,TGTGCCAGCTCACAAGTCCCGACCACCGGGGAGCTGTTTTTT,TRBJ2-2,NA,NA,TRBV18
CASSQVARGSYEQYF,TGCGCCAGCAGCCAAGTTGCTAGAGGGTCCTACGAGCAGTACTTC,TRBJ2-7,NA,NA,TRBV4-3
CASSPTRPPPGELFF,TGTGCCAGCAGCCCGACTAGGCCCCCCCCCGGGGAGCTGTTTTTT,TRBJ2-2,NA,NA,TRBV27
CASSQPDSNYGYTF,TGCGCCAGCAGCCAACCGGACAGTAACTATGGCTACACCTTC,TRBJ1-2,NA,NA,TRBV4-3
CASRDRAGTDTQYF,TGTGCCAGTAGGGACAGGGCTGGCACAGATACGCAGTATTTT,TRBJ2-3,TRBD1,NA,TRBV19
CASSLGGQGEGYTF,TGTGCCAGCAGCTTAGGTGGACAGGGCGAGGGCTACACCTTC,TRBJ1-2,TRBD1,NA,TRBV13
CASSEVPSWGSNSNQPQHF,TGTGCCAGCAGTGAAGTACCGTCTTGGGGTTCTAATAGCAATCAGCCCCAGCATTTT,TRBJ1-5,NA,NA,TRBV6-1
CASSPGPSLNEKLFF,TGTGCCAGCAGCCCGGGGCCTAGCCTTAATGAAAAACTGTTTTTT,TRBJ1-4,NA,NA,TRBV7-9
CASSPYAGTLGNTIYF,TGTGCCAGCAGCCCCTATGCCGGGACACTTGGAAACACCATATATTTT,TRBJ1-3,NA,NA,TRBV7-2
CASSRSTGSEVGIRETQYF,TGTGCCAGCAGCAGATCCACAGGGTCCGAGGTGGGGATACGAGAGACCCAGTACTTC,TRBJ2-5,NA,NA,TRBV11-2
CASGAGGARYGYTF,TGTGCCAGCGGGGCAGGGGGCGCCCGGTATGGCTACACCTTC,TRBJ1-2,TRBD1,NA,TRBV6-5
CASSLRMVGGTGKNQPQHF,TGTGCCAGCAGTCTCAGAATGGTGGGAGGGACAGGAAAGAATCAGCCCCAGCATTTT,TRBJ1-5,TRBD1,NA,TRBV27